This paragraph reports one T cell receptor beta chain. The antigen remains undetermined. Other DNA sequences in this sample translate to the same CDR3. The protocol was immunoSEQ multiplex PCR, while the TCRdb copy is restricted to in-frame clones and leaves out a portion. The repertoire holds tens of thousands of clones, with roughly 86% as singletons. Germline V CDR1 and CDR2: SGHRS, YFSETQ. V was cut by 4 bases and J by 5 bases, with 6 bases left in between. The CDR3 spans 11 residues. The data were obtained in a study of T cells in localized non-small cell lung cancer. Study outcomes and limitations: Uninvolved adjacent lung showed peak T cell clonality, exceeding tumor.

The chain links TRBV5-1 to TRBJ2-5; D gene unclear. This TCR was sampled from a man aged 35 to 70 with stage I squamous cell lung carcinoma. This specimen was peripheral blood, taken before any cancer treatment. The DNA of the CDR3 is TGCGCCAGCAGCCTGCAGGAGACCCAGTACTTC. Translating it yields CASSLQETQYF.